Listed here are 21 T cell receptor beta chains from one sample, sequenced in a study of shared clonotypes between healthy human individuals. Sequenced by immunoSEQ multiplex PCR; TCRdb stores in-frame clones only, minus some. Found here are millions of clones, roughly 95% of them singletons; the top ten hold more than 0.1%. The sequencing sample was made of naive CD4+ T cells sorted from blood. The subset denotes: CD45RA+ positively selected. The receptor set was obtained from a man aged 18 to 29 in good health.

V and J are TRBV5-1 and TRBJ1-3; 8 positions match TRBD1. The CDR3 spans 17 residues. Germline V gene sequence: CDR1 SGHRS, CDR2 YFSETQ. Losses at the gene ends were 4 bases for V and 8 bases for J; bases not matched to a gene: 17. The CDR3 DNA sequence: TGCGCCAGCAGCAGGGCAGGGGGCGCGAGTTCTGGGGACACCATATATTTT. It codes for CASSRAGGASSGDTIYF.

The J gene is TRBJ2-3, the V gene TRBV11-3, with D maybe TRBD1 (5 bases). V was shortened by 0 bases and J by 8 bases, with 12 bases between the two germline ends. Germline loops: CDR1 SGHNT, CDR2 YENEEA. This CDR3 has 14 amino acids. As DNA, the CDR3 is TGTGCCAGCAGCTTAGATAGCCAGGGCGGTACGCAGTATTTT. It encodes CASSLDSQGGTQYF.

The chain carries TRBV6-1 and TRBJ2-1, with 11 bases fitting TRBD2. CDR1 and CDR2 (germline): MNHNS, SASEGT. The CDR3 totals 16 residues. J gave up 4 bases and V 4 bases, and 6 bases lay outside the gene matches. CDR3 loop: CASSGYLAGGYNEQFF. The CDR3 DNA reads TGTGCCAGCAGTGGATACCTAGCGGGGGGTTACAATGAGCAGTTCTTC.

The chain joins TRBV5-4 to TRBJ2-1; TRBD2 aligns across 9 bases. This CDR3 is built from 16 residues. From germline, CDR1 is SGHNT and CDR2 YYREEE (reference sequence). The junction had 12 bases not matched to a gene; V was cut back by 4 bases and J by 7 bases. Written as DNA, the CDR3 is TGTGCCAGCAGCGCCGACCCTAGCGGGATGGGGAATGAGCAGTTCTTC. Protein sequence: CASSADPSGMGNEQFF.

The V call is TRBV11-2, the J call TRBJ2-1, with 14 positions matching TRBD2. V lost 4 bases, J lost 6 bases, and 11 bases stayed unmatched. Germline V CDR1 and CDR2: SGHAT, FQNNGV. The CDR3 sequence is 18 residues long. This CDR3 reads CASSSTGTSGRVFNEQFF. The CDR3, as DNA: TGTGCCAGCAGCTCCACCGGGACTAGCGGGAGAGTGTTCAATGAGCAGTTCTTC.

The chain joins TRBV29-1 to TRBJ1-3; D remains unclear. The CDR3 totals 14 residues. Germline loops: CDR1 SQVTM, CDR2 ANQGSEA. Deletions cut 3 bases from V and 4 bases from J, with 13 bases between. In DNA, the CDR3 is TGCAGCGTTGATGAGACATCTTCCGGAAACACCATATATTTT. This translates into CSVDETSSGNTIYF.

Notes on this clone: A much larger clone differs by one base, so this may be a read error. The rearrangement links TRBV5-4 to TRBJ2-5, with D perhaps given as TRBD1 or TRBD2 (5 bases each). CDR3 length: 12 residues. Trimming removed 3 bases from V and 2 bases from J, with 5 bases in between. The germline V gene encodes CDR1 SGHNT and CDR2 YYREEE (reference sequence). The CDR3 DNA follows: TGTGCCAGCAGCTGGGGGCAAGAGACCCAGTACTTC. Translation: CASSWGQETQYF.

The V call is TRBV19, the J call TRBJ1-6; tentatively, D is TRBD1 (5 bases). Germline V gene sequence: CDR1 LNHDA, CDR2 SQIVND (reference sequence). This CDR3 region has 17 residues. V gave up 1 base and J gave up 6 bases, with 16 bases separating them. The CDR3 DNA reads as TGTGCCAGTAGTATAGCTTACAGGCAGTCGGGTAATTCACCCCTCCACTTT. Its protein is CASSIAYRQSGNSPLHF.

The CDR3 loop reads CASSYGQGRSEQYF. CDR3 DNA: TGTGCCAGCAGCTACGGACAGGGTCGAAGCGAGCAGTACTTC. V and J are TRBV9 and TRBJ2-7; 8 nucleotides line up with TRBD1. The CDR3 loop spans 14 amino acids. Per the germline V gene, CDR1 is SGDLS and CDR2 is YYNGEE. V lost 4 bases to trimming and J lost 6 bases; unmatched junction nucleotides: 9.

The J gene is TRBJ1-6, the V gene TRBV5-6; D unresolved. The CDR3 has 12 amino acids. With 0 bases removed from V and 7 bases from J, the gap between germline ends came to 2 bases. Per the germline V gene, CDR1 is SGHDT and CDR2 is YYEEEE. As DNA, the CDR3 is TGTGCCAGCAGCTTGGAGAATTCACCCCTCCACTTT. This codes for CASSLENSPLHF.

This rearrangement joins TRBV5-4 to TRBJ2-3; 10 bases fit TRBD2. Per the germline V gene, CDR1 is SGHNT and CDR2 is YYREEE (reference sequence). The ends lost 0 bases at V and 0 bases at J; junction bases unmatched: 10. This CDR3 is 19 amino acids long. The CDR3 DNA follows: TGTGCCAGCAGCTTGGAGTACGTAGCGGGAGGCACTAGCACAGATACGCAGTATTTT. Its translation: CASSLEYVAGGTSTDTQYF.

This clone was observed a single time. The chain joins TRBV6-6 to TRBJ2-7, with D perhaps TRBD2 (6 bases). CDR1 MNHNY and CDR2 SVGAGI come from the germline V gene (reference sequence). This CDR3 is built from 14 residues. V was cut by 6 bases and J by 3 bases, with 15 bases left in between. The CDR3 is CASSGGTSFYEQYF. The CDR3 DNA reads TGTGCCAGCAGCGGTGGGACTTCATTCTACGAGCAGTACTTC.

The V gene is TRBV5-1, the J gene TRBJ1-1; TRBD1 might be the D (5 bases). From germline, CDR1 is SGHRS and CDR2 YFSETQ. Deletions cut 0 bases from V and 4 bases from J, with 10 bases between. The CDR3 sequence is 14 residues long. CDR3 in amino acids: CASSLGRGSTEAFF. DNA for the CDR3: TGCGCCAGCAGCTTGGGACGGGGGAGCACTGAAGCTTTCTTT. Supplemented by reference TRBV5-1 and TRBJ1-1, the full variable domain reads KAGVTQTPRYLIKTRGQQVTLSCSPISGHRSVSWYQQTPGQGLQFLFEYFSETQRNKGNFPGRFSGRQFSNSRSEMNVSTLELGDSALYLCASSLGRGSTEAFFGQGTRLTVV.

A remark on this clone: This sample also contains other DNA sequences that code for the same CDR3. The chain couples TRBV6-5 to TRBJ1-6, with 7 bases aligning to TRBD1. CDR3 length: 14 amino acids. CDR1 MNHEY and CDR2 SVGAGI come from the germline V gene. After removal of 5 bases from V and 5 bases from J, the junction contained 3 bases not matched to a gene. CDR3 nucleotide sequence: TGTGCCAGCAGTCGACAGGGTCATAATTCACCCCTCCACTTT. This gives the protein CASSRQGHNSPLHF.

In regard to this clone: At one end the junction does not follow the germline gene, possibly because of a read error. This sequence joins TRBV6-5 and TRBJ1-1; a weak D match, TRBD1 (6 bases). The CDR3 runs 14 residues. CDR1 and CDR2 from the germline V gene are MNHEY and SVGAGI. DNA of the CDR3: TGTGCCAGCAGTCCACAGGGATTGAACGCTGAAGCTTTCTTT. It translates to CASSPQGLNAEAFF.

The chain recombines TRBV7-3 with TRBJ2-1; D uncertain. Germline loops: CDR1 SGHTA, CDR2 FQGTGA. The CDR3 is 12 amino acids. The V and J ends lost 1 base and 7 bases respectively, with 5 bases between them. The CDR3 loop reads CASSLIGNEQFF. CDR3 DNA sequence: TGTGCCAGCAGCTTAATCGGGAATGAGCAGTTCTTC.

The rearrangement uses TRBV7-2 and TRBJ1-6; possible D gene TRBD1, 5 bases. Germline lookup yields CDR1 SGHTA and CDR2 FQGNSA. This CDR3 has 14 amino acids. V was cut by 3 bases and J by 9 bases, with 12 bases left in between. The CDR3: CASSLEPGRSPLHF. In nucleotides, the CDR3 is TGTGCCAGCAGCTTGGAGCCAGGGCGTTCACCCCTCCACTTT.

The CDR3 spells CASSQTYWAALYEQYF. As DNA, the CDR3 is TGCGCCAGCAGCCAAACCTATTGGGCTGCCCTCTACGAGCAGTACTTC. This sequence joins TRBV4-3 and TRBJ2-7; D uncertain. Looked up from germline, CDR1 is LGHNA and CDR2 is YSLEER. The CDR3 is 16 amino acids. V gave up 2 bases and J gave up 3 bases, with 17 bases separating them.

This chain links TRBV6-5 with TRBJ2-2; possible D gene TRBD1, 7 bases. Trimming pared 6 bases from V and 0 bases from J, leaving 11 bases between. Germline V gene data show CDR1 as MNHEY and CDR2 as SVGAGI. This CDR3 is 15 amino acids long. CDR3 region: CASRRGQSNTGELFF. For the CDR3, the DNA is TGTGCCAGCAGGCGGGGACAGTCGAACACCGGGGAGCTGTTTTTT.

This chain uses TRBV11-2 with TRBJ1-4; a possible D gene is TRBD1 (6 bases). The CDR3 is 16 amino acids. V lost 3 bases, J lost 8 bases, and 19 bases lay in between. Germline V lookup: CDR1 SGHAT, CDR2 FQNNGV. CDR3 DNA sequence: TGTGCCAGCAGCTTTGGTTCTGGGGGCGCTTACGAAAAACTGTTTTTT. Residues: CASSFGSGGAYEKLFF.

V is TRBV5-1 and J is TRBJ1-6; D gene uncertain. The V gene lost 1 base and the J gene lost 7 bases, with 12 bases spanning the gap. The V gene's germline CDR1 is SGHRS and CDR2 YFSETQ. The CDR3 is 15 amino acids. The CDR3 DNA reads as TGCGCCAGCAGCTTGAGCTCGTCTGGGAATTCACCCCTCCACTTT. It yields the protein CASSLSSSGNSPLHF.